These 30 T cell receptor beta chains were sequenced from one sample in a study of shared clonotypes between healthy human individuals. TCRdb's table, derived via immunoSEQ multiplex PCR, lists solely in-frame clones and lacks some. The data contain about 480,000 clones, 79% of them singletons. Sequenced input: PBMCs. These receptors all come from a woman aged 35 to 49 in good health. Some clones in this sample may be carry-over from other donors' samples.

The chain couples TRBV5-1 to TRBJ2-2, with a possible D match to TRBD2 (5 bases). Trimming removed 0 bases at V and 3 bases at J, with 15 bases between. CDR1 SGHRS and CDR2 YFSETQ come from the germline V gene. The CDR3 contains 17 residues. CDR3 sequence (DNA): TGCGCCAGCAGCTTGGAGGTGAGGGTGTCGGACACCGGGGAGCTGTTTTTT. Residues: CASSLEVRVSDTGELFF.

The chain combines TRBV14 with TRBJ2-2; 8 bases are shared with TRBD2. Germline-derived CDR1 and CDR2 are SGHDN and FVKESK. Trimming took 3 bases from V and 3 from J; bases not matched to a gene: 9. The CDR3 covers 17 residues. CDR3 DNA sequence: TGTGCCAGCAGCCAGGTTCTGCGGGAGGCTGACACCGGGGAGCTGTTTTTT. This sequence encodes CASSQVLREADTGELFF. The entire variable domain, with the rest obtained from reference TRBV14 and TRBJ2-2, is as follows: EAGVTQFPSHSVIEKGQTVTLRCDPISGHDNLYWYRRVMGKEIKFLLHFVKESKQDESGMPNNRFLAERTGGTYSTLKVQPAELEDSGVYFCASSQVLREADTGELFFGEGSRLTVL.

Here the CDR3 reads CASSLARRGNTIYF. The CDR3 coding sequence is TGTGCCAGCAGCTTAGCCCGGCGGGGAAACACCATATATTTT. The chain couples TRBV7-2 to TRBJ1-3; D gene ambiguous. Germline CDR1 reads SGHTA; CDR2 reads FQGNSA. The CDR3 totals 14 residues. Deletions cut 0 bases from V and 4 bases from J, with 7 bases between.

The V gene is TRBV7-2, the J gene TRBJ1-5; D not certain. Germline CDR1 reads SGHTA; CDR2 reads FQGNSA. This CDR3 has 14 amino acids. V lost 1 base and J lost 7, with 11 bases in between. CDR3 in DNA: TGTGCCAGCAGCTTAGATGGGAAACTCCAGCCCCAGCATTTT. Its protein is CASSLDGKLQPQHF.

This clone was picked up many times. The J gene is TRBJ1-1, the V gene TRBV19, with D unresolved. The germline V and J ends were trimmed by 10 bases and 1 base, with 13 bases remaining between them. CDR1 and CDR2 (germline): LNHDA, SQIVND (reference sequence). CDR3 length: 13 amino acids. DNA of the CDR3: TGTGCCACCCAGGACTTTCCGAACACTGAAGCTTTCTTT. It encodes CATQDFPNTEAFF.

V gene TRBV27 combines with J gene TRBJ2-7; 11 bases are a match to TRBD2. The CDR3 has 16 residues. The trim removed 3 bases at V and 1 base at J, leaving 5 bases unmatched. The germline CDR1 and CDR2 sequences are MNHEY and SMNVEV (reference sequence). The CDR3 bases are TGTGCCAGCAGTTTGGGTCTAGCGGGAGGTTCCTACGAGCAGTACTTC. Translated, it gives CASSLGLAGGSYEQYF.

This clone was seen a single time. The chain uses TRBV29-1 and TRBJ1-2, with a tentative D call TRBD1 (5 bases). The V end was cut by 0 bases, the J end by 4 bases, with 12 bases between. Germline CDR1 reads SQVTM; CDR2 reads ANQGSEA. The CDR3 sequence is 14 residues long. CDR3 sequence: CSVEEVGTGYGYTF. CDR3 nucleotide sequence: TGCAGCGTTGAAGAAGTCGGGACCGGCTATGGCTACACCTTC.

This clone occurred a few times. The J gene is TRBJ1-5, the V gene TRBV5-1; tentative D call: TRBD1 (5 bases). This CDR3 region has 15 residues. Trimming took 0 bases from V and 3 from J, leaving 10 bases between them. Germline V gene sequence: CDR1 SGHRS, CDR2 YFSETQ. CDR3 DNA: TGCGCCAGCAGCTTGGAGGGGAGGATCAATCAGCCCCAGCATTTT. Protein: CASSLEGRINQPQHF.

The chain uses TRBV7-9 and TRBJ2-1, with TRBD2 identical over 8 bases. CDR3 length equals 15 residues. Germline loops: CDR1 SEHNR, CDR2 FQNEAQ (reference sequence). The junction had 8 bases not matched to a gene; V was cut back by 5 bases and J by 5 bases. CDR3 nucleotides: TGTGCCAGCAGCCCCCCGACTAGCGAAAACAATGAGCAGTTCTTC. This gives the protein CASSPPTSENNEQFF.

With regard to this clone: Distinct nucleotide sequences in the sample also encode this CDR3. The genes are TRBV18 and TRBJ2-3, with no clear D. This CDR3 is 12 amino acids long. V was cut by 6 bases and J by 1 base, with 5 bases left in between. Germline CDR1 reads KGHSH; CDR2 reads LQKENI. CDR3 sequence reads: CASSLRTDTQYF. In nucleotides, the CDR3 is TGTGCCAGCTCCCTTCGCACAGATACGCAGTATTTT.

This clone showed up just a few times. This chain uses TRBV6-6 with TRBJ2-7; D ambiguous. The CDR3 is made up of 11 amino acids. The V and J ends lost 7 bases and 7 bases respectively, with 11 bases between them. Germline V gene sequence: CDR1 MNHNY, CDR2 SVGAGI (reference sequence). The chain's CDR3 is CASTTGKEQYF. In DNA form, the CDR3 reads TGTGCCAGCACCACCGGAAAGGAGCAGTACTTC.

The chain links TRBV15 to TRBJ2-3, with D tentatively TRBD1 (6 bases). The CDR3 runs 16 residues. The V end lost 1 base, the J end lost 0 bases, and 11 bases lay between the germline ends. From germline, CDR1 is LNHNV and CDR2 YYDKDF (reference sequence). This CDR3 is CATSRGDTTSTDTQYF. In DNA form, the CDR3 reads TGTGCCACCAGCAGAGGGGACACAACTAGCACAGATACGCAGTATTTT.

This chain uses TRBV5-8 with TRBJ1-2; D perhaps matches TRBD1 (5 bases). The CDR3 extends over 16 amino acids. V was clipped by 0 bases and J by 4 bases, with 16 bases between them. Germline V CDR1 and CDR2: SGHTS, YDEGEE. CDR3 in DNA: TGTGCCAGCAGCTTGGCACGCGGGACGGCAGGCTATGGCTACACCTTC. Amino acid sequence: CASSLARGTAGYGYTF. Filled out from reference TRBV5-8 and TRBJ1-2, the complete variable domain reads EAGVTQSPTHLIKTRGQQATLRCSPISGHTSVYWYQQALGLGLQFLLWYDEGEERNRGNFPPRFSGRQFPNYSSELNVNALELEDSALYLCASSLARGTAGYGYTFGSGTRLTVV.

This chain joins TRBV19 and TRBJ2-1; D call uncertain. This CDR3 is 17 amino acids long. Trimming shortened V by 3 bases and J by 0 bases, and 15 bases separated the two germline ends. Germline CDR1 and CDR2: LNHDA and SQIVND (reference sequence). CDR3 region: CASSIRLMGSSYNEQFF. The CDR3 region has the DNA TGTGCCAGTAGTATCCGTTTAATGGGAAGCTCCTACAATGAGCAGTTCTTC.

The chain couples TRBV7-6 to TRBJ1-2, with D maybe TRBD1 (6 bases). Trimming stripped 5 bases from V and 4 bases from J, with 14 bases between. This CDR3 has 14 residues. Per the germline V gene, CDR1 is SGHVS and CDR2 is FNYEAQ. The chain's CDR3 is CASSPYREPYGYTF. The CDR3 coding sequence is TGTGCCAGCAGCCCATACAGGGAGCCCTATGGCTACACCTTC. The full variable domain, rest sourced from reference TRBV7-6 and TRBJ1-2, is GAGVSQSPRYKVTKRGQDVALRCDPISGHVSLYWYRQALGQGPEFLTYFNYEAQQDKSGLPNDRFSAERPEGSISTLTIQRTEQRDSAMYRCASSPYREPYGYTFGSGTRLTVV.

This clone was detected only a few times. The V gene is TRBV11-2, the J gene TRBJ2-3, with TRBD1 identical over 10 bases. This CDR3 is built from 16 residues. The V gene end was trimmed by 5 bases and the J gene end by 3 bases; junction bases not matched to a gene: 8. CDR1 is SGHAT and CDR2 is FQNNGV in the germline V gene. CDR3 in amino acids: CASSARQGQGTDTQYF. The CDR3 bases are TGTGCCAGCAGCGCAAGACAGGGACAGGGGACAGATACGCAGTATTTT.

The chain combines TRBV27 with TRBJ2-3; tentative D call: TRBD1 (6 bases). Germline assignment: CDR1 MNHEY and CDR2 SMNVEV (reference sequence). The CDR3 contains 13 residues. Trimming removed 8 bases from V and 4 bases from J, with 13 bases in between. For the CDR3, the DNA is TGTGCCAGCGCCTTTGCAGGGGCAGATACGCAGTATTTT. Protein sequence: CASAFAGADTQYF.

The genes are TRBV20-1 and TRBJ1-5, with a weak D call TRBD1 (5 bases). V was clipped by 3 bases and J by 7 bases, with 7 bases between them. CDR1 and CDR2 (germline): DFQATT, SNEGSKA (reference sequence). This CDR3 is 11 amino acids long. DNA for the CDR3: TGCAGTGCTAGTTGGGGGCAGCCCCAGCATTTT. It codes for CSASWGQPQHF.

V usage is TRBV28 and J usage is TRBJ2-6; 9 nucleotides align to TRBD1. The V segment lost 7 bases and the J segment 0 bases; nucleotides outside the gene matches: 10. Germline loops: CDR1 MDHEN, CDR2 SYDVKM. The CDR3 extends over 18 amino acids. CDR3 protein: CASTTGQGTISGANVLTF. The CDR3 DNA is TGTGCCAGCACCACCGGACAGGGGACTATCTCTGGGGCCAACGTCCTGACTTTC.

The chain is built from TRBV9 and TRBJ2-5, with 8 bases lining up with TRBD2. Germline lookup yields CDR1 SGDLS and CDR2 YYNGEE. The CDR3 has 16 amino acids. V lost 0 bases to trimming and J lost 5 bases; unmatched junction nucleotides: 9. CDR3 sequence reads: CASSVVPGLAGETQYF. CDR3 DNA: TGTGCCAGCAGCGTAGTGCCAGGACTAGCCGGGGAGACCCAGTACTTC.

This sequence joins TRBV4-3 and TRBJ2-3, with 7 bases aligning to TRBD2. Trimming removed 1 base from V and 2 bases from J; junction bases left unmatched: 9. Germline V gene sequence: CDR1 LGHNA, CDR2 YSLEER. This CDR3 has 17 residues. The CDR3 is CASSQGLTGGATDTQYF. CDR3 nucleotide sequence: TGCGCCAGCAGCCAAGGTCTGACGGGAGGTGCCACAGATACGCAGTATTTT.

The chain is built from TRBV7-8 and TRBJ2-7; possibly TRBD1 for D (6 bases). The CDR3 consists of 17 residues. Trimming left V 2 bases short and J 5 bases short, with 22 bases between. Germline CDR1 and CDR2: SGHVS and FQNEAQ. The CDR3: CASSLSLAGAPSDEQYF. The CDR3 bases are TGTGCCAGCAGCTTAAGCCTAGCAGGGGCCCCCTCTGACGAGCAGTACTTC.

This clone has only a few counts. The rearrangement uses TRBV21-1 and TRBJ1-5; TRBD1 is the table's D call and was not checked against the DNA. TRBV21-1 is a pseudogene segment. The CDR3 sequence is 14 residues long. The CDR3 DNA follows: TGTGCCAGGGGGACAGGGGGCTTTGGTCAGCCCCAGCATTTT. It encodes CARGTGGFGQPQHF.

In this sample, this clone turned up once. The rearrangement links TRBV7-8 to TRBJ2-7, with D perhaps matching TRBD1 (5 bases). Per germline, CDR1 SGHVS and CDR2 FQNEAQ. CDR3 size: 14 residues. Trimming removed 4 bases from V and 4 bases from J, with 14 bases in between. CDR3 residues: CASSSQVGQYEQYF. CDR3 nucleotide sequence: TGTGCCAGCAGCTCCCAGGTGGGGCAATACGAGCAGTACTTC.

This clone was counted between two and nine times. The genes are TRBV6-4 and TRBJ2-1, with TRBD2 as a possible D gene (5 bases). The CDR3 extends over 15 amino acids. Germline V gives CDR1 MRHNA, CDR2 SNTAGT. The V gene lost 2 bases and the J gene lost 2 bases, with 10 bases spanning the gap. This chain's CDR3 is CASSDSGDPYNEQFF. CDR3 nucleotides: TGTGCCAGCAGTGACAGCGGAGACCCCTACAATGAGCAGTTCTTC.

The chain joins TRBV28 to TRBJ2-7, with 8 bases matching TRBD2. Germline trimming cut 8 bases from V and 0 bases from J; bases unmatched to any gene: 3. The germline CDR1 and CDR2 sequences are MDHEN and SYDVKM. The CDR3 sequence is 13 residues long. The chain's CDR3 is CASSLADSYEQYF. Here the CDR3 DNA reads TGTGCCAGCTCACTAGCGGACTCCTACGAGCAGTACTTC. The variable domain in full, with the rest retrieved from reference TRBV28 and TRBJ2-7, is DVKVTQSSRYLVKRTGEKVFLECVQDMDHENMFWYRQDPGLGLRLIYFSYDVKMKEKGDIPEGYSVSREKKERFSLILESASTNQTSMYLCASSLADSYEQYFGPGTRLTVT.

The chain couples TRBV5-1 to TRBJ2-2; the D gene is possibly TRBD1 (6 bases). Per germline, CDR1 SGHRS and CDR2 YFSETQ. The CDR3 consists of 14 residues. The V and J ends lost 4 bases and 1 base respectively, with 8 bases between them. As DNA, the CDR3 is TGCGCCAGCAGCCGGGACAAGAACACCGGGGAGCTGTTTTTT. The encoded protein is CASSRDKNTGELFF. The full variable domain, rest sourced from reference TRBV5-1 and TRBJ2-2, is KAGVTQTPRYLIKTRGQQVTLSCSPISGHRSVSWYQQTPGQGLQFLFEYFSETQRNKGNFPGRFSGRQFSNSRSEMNVSTLELGDSALYLCASSRDKNTGELFFGEGSRLTVL.

This clone was counted only a few times. This chain connects TRBV19 to TRBJ1-1; tentatively, D is TRBD1 (6 bases). Germline V gene sequence: CDR1 LNHDA, CDR2 SQIVND (reference sequence). V was clipped by 11 bases and J by 3 bases, with 10 bases between them. The CDR3 runs to 11 residues. This chain's CDR3 is CASEGDTEAFF. As DNA, the CDR3 is TGTGCCTCGGAGGGGGACACTGAAGCTTTCTTT.

This clone appeared a few times. The chain has TRBV30 and TRBJ2-5; D might be TRBD2 (6 bases). The tail of the sequence fits TRBJ2-7 better, so the J call may be wrong. Per the germline V gene, CDR1 is GTSNPN and CDR2 is SVGIG (reference sequence). CDR3 length: 13 residues. CDR3 sequence: CAWRGGAGYEQYF. The CDR3 region has the DNA TGTGCCTGGAGGGGGGGAGCCGGCTACGAGCAGTACTTC.

The V and J genes are TRBV30 and TRBJ1-5; 7 bases line up with TRBD1. V dropped 2 bases and J dropped 7; count of bases not matched to a gene: 8. CDR3 length: 14 amino acids. CDR1 GTSNPN and CDR2 SVGIG come from the germline V gene (reference sequence). The DNA of the CDR3 is TGTGCCTGGAGTCATGACAGGGCCGGGCAGCCCCAGCATTTT. Its translation is CAWSHDRAGQPQHF.